The next 20 T cell receptor beta chains were all read from a single sample in a study of T cell changes during pregnancy in multiple sclerosis. Repertoires were generated with immunoSEQ multiplex PCR, while TCRdb's copy carries only in-frame clones and drops some. The table has around 45,000 clones, about 91% seen once. Sequencing used CD4+ T cells from peripheral blood mononuclear cells, obtained before pregnancy. The receptors originated from a female donor with multiple sclerosis, enrolled in a pregnancy study.

CDR3 loop: CASSESRANEKLFF. The CDR3 DNA sequence: TGTGCCAGCAGTGAAAGCCGGGCTAATGAAAAACTGTTTTTT. The chain links TRBV2 to TRBJ1-4, with no clear D. Between the trimmed V and J ends, which lost 2 bases and 3 bases, there was a span of 7 bases. This CDR3 has 14 amino acids. Germline V CDR1 and CDR2: SNHLY, FYNNEI.

V usage is TRBV7-2 and J usage is TRBJ2-2, with D perhaps TRBD1 (6 bases). The V end was cut by 5 bases, the J end by 1 base, with 14 bases between. This CDR3 is 16 amino acids long. In germline, CDR1 is SGHTA, CDR2 FQGNSA. As DNA, the CDR3 is TGTGCCAGCAGCGCGCCGGGACAACTGAACACCGGGGAGCTGTTTTTT. Its translation is CASSAPGQLNTGELFF.

This clone showed up just once. The V gene is TRBV6-5, the J gene TRBJ1-1; 9 nucleotides line up with TRBD1. In germline, CDR1 is MNHEY, CDR2 SVGAGI. J was trimmed by 6 bases and V by 4 bases; bases with no gene match: 3. The CDR3 consists of 13 residues. CDR3 region: CASSWGQGAEAFF. The CDR3 DNA sequence: TGTGCCAGCAGTTGGGGACAGGGAGCTGAAGCTTTCTTT.

This CDR3 reads CASSLELGEQFF. CDR3 DNA sequence: TGTGCCAGCAGCTTGGAGTTGGGTGAGCAGTTCTTC. The chain combines TRBV7-9 with TRBJ2-1; D ambiguous. This CDR3 spans 12 amino acids. Germline lookup yields CDR1 SEHNR and CDR2 FQNEAQ (reference sequence). V shed 3 bases and J shed 9 bases, with 9 bases lying between them.

DNA of the CDR3: TGTGCCATCAGGGGACTAGCTAGCACAGATACGCAGTATTTT. Translation gives CAIRGLASTDTQYF. This sequence joins TRBV10-3 and TRBJ2-3, with 9 bases lining up with TRBD2. Germline V CDR1 and CDR2: ENHRY, SYGVKD. The V gene end was trimmed by 6 bases and the J gene end by 0 bases; junction bases not matched to a gene: 1. CDR3 length equals 14 residues.

This chain links TRBV5-5 with TRBJ1-1, with D uncertain. V lost 0 bases and J 1 base, leaving 10 bases between the germline ends. The germline V gene encodes CDR1 SGHKS and CDR2 YYEKEE (reference sequence). This CDR3 has 15 amino acids. CDR3 DNA sequence: TGTGCCAGCAGCTTGGAAGGCCAGGCGAACACTGAAGCTTTCTTT. The encoded protein is CASSLEGQANTEAFF.

The chain links TRBV6-4 to TRBJ2-1, with 8 bases lining up with TRBD1. Per the germline V gene, CDR1 is MRHNA and CDR2 is SNTAGT. This CDR3 has 15 amino acids. V lost 1 base, J lost 7 bases, and 6 bases stayed unmatched. In DNA, the CDR3 is TGTGCCAGCAGTGACTGGGCAGGGGGCCGTAATGAGCAGTTCTTC. Amino acid sequence: CASSDWAGGRNEQFF.

This rearrangement joins TRBV7-9 to TRBJ1-5, with D uncertain. Trimming took off 2 bases at V and 6 bases at J, with 8 bases between the two ends. The CDR3 extends over 13 amino acids. CDR1 and CDR2 (germline): SEHNR, FQNEAQ (reference sequence). This CDR3 is CASSLPPPQPQHF. Here the CDR3 DNA reads TGTGCCAGCAGCTTACCCCCTCCTCAGCCCCAGCATTTT.

This clone was detected only a few times. The chain employs TRBV5-1 and TRBJ2-5; D unresolved. The V end lost 3 bases, the J end lost 1 base, and 13 bases lay between the germline ends. The CDR3 runs to 15 residues. CDR1 SGHRS and CDR2 YFSETQ come from the germline V gene. This CDR3 reads CASSSSMIGQETQYF. For the CDR3, the DNA is TGCGCCAGCAGCTCGAGCATGATCGGCCAAGAGACCCAGTACTTC. Drawing the rest from reference TRBV5-1 and TRBJ2-5, the complete variable domain is KAGVTQTPRYLIKTRGQQVTLSCSPISGHRSVSWYQQTPGQGLQFLFEYFSETQRNKGNFPGRFSGRQFSNSRSEMNVSTLELGDSALYLCASSSSMIGQETQYFGPGTRLLVL.

The chain joins TRBV19 to TRBJ1-2; D possibly corresponds to TRBD1 (5 bases). The CDR3 is made up of 15 amino acids. V lost 5 bases to trimming and J lost 3 bases, with 16 bases between them. Germline CDR1 LNHDA, CDR2 SQIVND (reference sequence). CDR3: CASSPGLAGYYGYTF. The CDR3 coding sequence is TGTGCCAGTAGTCCGGGCCTCGCAGGGTACTATGGCTACACCTTC.

CDR3 DNA: TGCAGCGTTGAAGTACAGATGAACACTGAAGCTTTCTTT. This translates into CSVEVQMNTEAFF. V gene TRBV29-1 combines with J gene TRBJ1-1; D gene unclear. With 1 base removed from V and 0 bases from J, the gap between germline ends came to 6 bases. This CDR3 has 13 amino acids. Per the germline V gene, CDR1 is SQVTM and CDR2 is ANQGSEA.

This clone was counted a single time. The chain combines TRBV7-2 with TRBJ1-5, with a weak D call TRBD1 (6 bases). V was cut by 4 bases and J by 8 bases, with 15 bases left in between. The CDR3 consists of 14 residues. Germline assignment: CDR1 SGHTA and CDR2 FQGNSA. The CDR3 bases are TGTGCCAGCAGCTCCGAACTAACAGGGAAGCCCCAGCATTTT. It translates to CASSSELTGKPQHF.

This chain links TRBV6-6 with TRBJ1-1; no definite D call. Germline V gene lookup returns CDR1 MNHNY and CDR2 SVGAGI (reference sequence). The CDR3 has 12 amino acids. The V and J ends lost 7 bases and 0 bases respectively, with 6 bases between them. The CDR3 region has the DNA TGTGCCAGCACCGAGGTGAACACTGAAGCTTTCTTT. Its protein product is CASTEVNTEAFF.

The CDR3 sequence: CASSYSSGGLYEQYF. CDR3 bases: TGTGCCAGCAGTTACAGTAGCGGGGGGCTCTACGAGCAGTACTTC. V usage is TRBV6-5 and J usage is TRBJ2-7; 10 positions match TRBD2. With V trimmed by 2 bases and J by 3 bases, 4 bases remained unmatched. The germline gives CDR1 MNHEY, CDR2 SVGAGI. CDR3 length: 15 residues.

The V gene is TRBV19, the J gene TRBJ1-6, with TRBD1 as a possible D gene (5 bases). The germline CDR1 and CDR2 sequences are LNHDA and SQIVND (reference sequence). The CDR3 is made up of 14 amino acids. Trimming took 5 bases from V and 6 from J, leaving 11 bases between them. The CDR3 protein is CASSRQGPNSPLHF. CDR3 coding DNA: TGTGCCAGTAGTCGGCAGGGTCCTAATTCACCCCTCCACTTT.

The rearrangement links TRBV11-2 to TRBJ1-1; D gene ambiguous. This CDR3 has 13 residues. Germline-derived CDR1 and CDR2 are SGHAT and FQNNGV. V lost 8 bases and J 3 bases, leaving 13 bases between the germline ends. The CDR3 spells CASCSTVHTEAFF. CDR3 coding DNA: TGTGCCAGCTGTTCCACGGTACACACTGAAGCTTTCTTT.

This chain joins TRBV2 and TRBJ2-5; TRBD1 agrees at 8 bases. The CDR3 has 17 amino acids. Trimming cost V 6 bases and J 1 base; bases outside gene matches: 13. Germline lookup yields CDR1 SNHLY and CDR2 FYNNEI. The CDR3 nucleotides are TGTGCCAGCAGGAGACCGGGACAGGCCCCTTCCCAAGAGACCCAGTACTTC. Residues: CASRRPGQAPSQETQYF.

CDR3 protein: CASRISDTSSYEQYF. DNA of the CDR3: TGTGCCAGCAGAATCTCGGACACCAGCTCCTACGAGCAGTACTTC. The chain is built from TRBV11-1 and TRBJ2-7, with D perhaps TRBD1 (5 bases). V gave up 6 bases and J gave up 0 bases, with 15 bases separating them. This CDR3 spans 15 amino acids. In germline, CDR1 is SGHAT, CDR2 FQDESV (reference sequence).

The gene calls are TRBV7-3 and TRBJ1-1; 9 nucleotides match TRBD1. CDR3 length equals 14 residues. J gave up 9 bases and V 2 bases, and 7 bases lay outside the gene matches. Per the germline V gene, CDR1 is SGHTA and CDR2 is FQGTGA. The DNA of the CDR3 is TGTGCCAGCAGCTTAGGCCGGGACAGGGCCCAAGCTTTCTTT. Amino acids: CASSLGRDRAQAFF.

The V and J genes are TRBV5-6 and TRBJ1-1; 8 bases are a match to TRBD1. CDR3 length equals 16 residues. Germline values: CDR1 SGHDT, CDR2 YYEEEE. The V and J ends lost 1 base and 4 bases, in that order; junction bases with no gene match: 9. CDR3 in amino acids: CASSLSAGTGGTEAFF. DNA of the CDR3: TGTGCCAGCAGCTTGTCGGCGGGAACAGGGGGCACTGAAGCTTTCTTT.